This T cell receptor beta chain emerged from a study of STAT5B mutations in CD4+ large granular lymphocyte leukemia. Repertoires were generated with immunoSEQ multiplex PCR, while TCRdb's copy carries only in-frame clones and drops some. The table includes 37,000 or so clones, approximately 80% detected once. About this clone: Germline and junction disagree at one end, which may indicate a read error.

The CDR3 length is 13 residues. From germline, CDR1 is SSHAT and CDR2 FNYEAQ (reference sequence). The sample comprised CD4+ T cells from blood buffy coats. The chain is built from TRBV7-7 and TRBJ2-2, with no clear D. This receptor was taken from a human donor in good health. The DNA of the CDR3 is TGTGCTAGCAGCTACGGCGCCACCGGGGAGCTGTTTTTT. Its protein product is CASSYGATGELFF.